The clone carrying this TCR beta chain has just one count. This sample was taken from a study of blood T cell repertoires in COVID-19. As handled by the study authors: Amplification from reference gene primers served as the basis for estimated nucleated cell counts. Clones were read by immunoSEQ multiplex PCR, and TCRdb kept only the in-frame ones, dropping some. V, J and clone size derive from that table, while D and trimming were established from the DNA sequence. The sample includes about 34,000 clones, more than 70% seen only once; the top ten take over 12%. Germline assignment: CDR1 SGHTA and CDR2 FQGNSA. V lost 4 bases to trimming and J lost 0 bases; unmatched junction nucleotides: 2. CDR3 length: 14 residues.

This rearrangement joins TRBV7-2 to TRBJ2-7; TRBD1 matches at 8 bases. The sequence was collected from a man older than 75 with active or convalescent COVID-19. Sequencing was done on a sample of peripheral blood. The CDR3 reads CASSWTGSSYEQYF. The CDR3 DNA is TGTGCCAGCAGCTGGACAGGGAGCTCCTACGAGCAGTACTTC.